These 17 T cell receptor beta chains share one sample of origin, sequenced in a study of beta chain features in type 1 diabetes. The whole isolated RNA underwent reverse transcription, so sequencing captured expressed TCRB transcripts. TCRdb keeps only in-frame clones here, not all; method: immunoSEQ multiplex PCR. The top ten clones hold 0.02% to 0.03% of a sample with 810,000 or so clones, around a sixth of them seen once. The sequenced material came from naive CD4+ T cells from blood. The source is a young woman in good health.

This clone was detected a few times. The chain carries TRBV5-1 and TRBJ2-2; D uncertain. Germline V lookup: CDR1 SGHRS, CDR2 YFSETQ. This CDR3 contains 13 residues. Trimming took 0 bases from V and 6 from J, leaving 6 bases between them. The CDR3 reads CASSLGGPGELFF. The CDR3 DNA sequence: TGCGCCAGCAGCTTGGGCGGCCCCGGGGAGCTGTTTTTT.

The V and J genes are TRBV6-5 and TRBJ1-5; 7 nucleotides agree with TRBD1. The V and J ends lost 7 bases and 4 bases, in that order; junction bases with no gene match: 1. Germline CDR1 and CDR2: MNHEY and SVGAGI. CDR3 length: 12 amino acids. This chain's CDR3 is CASKTGNQPQHF. As DNA, the CDR3 is TGTGCCAGCAAGACAGGGAATCAGCCCCAGCATTTT.

The DNA for the CDR3 is TGTGCCAGCAGAACCACGTGGGTTAGCACAGATACGCAGTATTTT. Protein product: CASRTTWVSTDTQYF. The gene calls are TRBV27 and TRBJ2-3; D unclear. From germline, CDR1 is MNHEY and CDR2 SMNVEV (reference sequence). The CDR3 runs 15 residues. V shed 6 bases and J shed 0 bases, with 13 bases lying between them.

The chain combines TRBV10-3 with TRBJ1-2; no clear D gene. Germline V gene sequence: CDR1 ENHRY, CDR2 SYGVKD. Trimming took 8 bases from V and 0 from J, leaving 19 bases between them. The CDR3 totals 16 residues. The CDR3 nucleotides read TGTGCCATCGCCCATGGGTCCGGGCAGTCTAACTATGGCTACACCTTC. Protein sequence: CAIAHGSGQSNYGYTF.

Comments on this clone: The identical CDR3 is also encoded by other nucleotide sequences in the sample. This chain connects TRBV20-1 to TRBJ2-7; D is undetermined. The V end was cut by 0 bases, the J end by 3 bases, with 3 bases between. Germline CDR1 is DFQATT and CDR2 is SNEGSKA (reference sequence). This CDR3 comprises 11 residues. CDR3 coding DNA: TGCAGTGCTAGAGATAACTACGAGCAGTACTTC. This gives the protein CSARDNYEQYF.

The chain links TRBV11-2 to TRBJ1-1; D perhaps matches TRBD1 (5 bases). The CDR3 length is 13 residues. V lost 2 bases to trimming and J lost 3 bases, with 7 bases between them. In germline, CDR1 is SGHAT, CDR2 FQNNGV. The DNA for the CDR3 is TGTGCCAGCAGCTTATGGGGGTACACTGAAGCTTTCTTT. It yields the protein CASSLWGYTEAFF.

This clone showed up just a few times. The V gene is TRBV29-1, the J gene TRBJ2-3, with a possible D match to TRBD2 (6 bases). CDR1 is SQVTM and CDR2 is ANQGSEA in the germline V gene. This CDR3 is 13 amino acids long. Trimming took off 5 bases at V and 11 bases at J, with 20 bases between the two ends. CDR3 nucleotide sequence: TGCAGCGTTTTGGTGCGGGCGGGGTTCGAGCAGTATTTT. Translation gives CSVLVRAGFEQYF.

The chain links TRBV28 to TRBJ2-6; D uncertain. The V end lost 4 bases, the J end lost 0 bases, and 7 bases lay between the germline ends. Germline assignment: CDR1 MDHEN and CDR2 SYDVKM. The CDR3 spans 15 residues. The CDR3 protein is CASSSPSSGANVLTF. CDR3 DNA: TGTGCCAGCAGTTCACCTAGCTCTGGGGCCAACGTCCTGACTTTC.

The rearrangement uses TRBV4-3 and TRBJ1-5, with no clear D. The ends were cut back, 0 bases at V and 5 bases at J, with 11 bases in the middle. CDR3 length: 15 amino acids. Germline V CDR1 and CDR2: LGHNA, YSLEER. Here the CDR3 reads CASSQDFQDYQPQHF. The CDR3 DNA is TGCGCCAGCAGCCAAGATTTCCAGGACTATCAGCCCCAGCATTTT.

This clone occurred a few times. This chain uses TRBV5-1 with TRBJ1-1, with D possibly TRBD1 on 6 matching bases. Trimming took off 2 bases at V and 4 bases at J, with 15 bases between the two ends. This CDR3 has 15 amino acids. Germline CDR1 is SGHRS and CDR2 is YFSETQ. The chain's CDR3 is CASSFSSGEGTEAFF. Here the CDR3 DNA reads TGCGCCAGCAGCTTTTCCTCAGGGGAGGGCACTGAAGCTTTCTTT.

About this clone: The germline gene is not matched at one end of the junction; a read error may be the cause. This chain links TRBV7-7 with TRBJ2-3; the D is unclear. Germline-derived CDR1 and CDR2 are SSHAT and FNYEAQ (reference sequence). The CDR3 runs 14 residues. The CDR3 DNA reads as TGTGCTAGCAGCTTCCCGACTGGCACAGATACGCAGTATTTT. It yields the protein CASSFPTGTDTQYF.

This clone appeared a few times. The chain is built from TRBV19 and TRBJ2-1; 14 bases are a match to TRBD2. This CDR3 region has 18 residues. Trimming at V came to 3 bases and at J to 9 bases, leaving 13 bases not matched to a gene. Germline lookup yields CDR1 LNHDA and CDR2 SQIVND (reference sequence). In DNA, the CDR3 is TGTGCCAGTAGTATTAGGTCGGAGGGACTAGCGGGAGACAGTGAGCAGTTCTTC. Its translation: CASSIRSEGLAGDSEQFF.

V is TRBV27 and J is TRBJ2-1, with D perhaps TRBD2 (5 bases). This CDR3 comprises 18 residues. Germline-derived CDR1 and CDR2 are MNHEY and SMNVEV (reference sequence). V was shortened by 5 bases and J by 7 bases, with 27 bases between the two germline ends. The CDR3 protein is CASSPSAVLAGTYNEQFF. CDR3 bases: TGTGCCAGCAGTCCCTCCGCGGTGCTAGCCGGTACTTATAATGAGCAGTTCTTC.

There are a few counts of this clone. The CDR3 DNA is TGTGCCAGCAGCGTATCGTCGGGGATGTGGAATTCACCCCTCCACTTT. Amino acid sequence: CASSVSSGMWNSPLHF. V is TRBV9 and J is TRBJ1-6; unclear D gene. V was clipped by 1 base and J by 7 bases, with 15 bases between them. The germline V gene has CDR1 SGDLS and CDR2 YYNGEE. The CDR3 is made up of 16 amino acids. Together with reference TRBV9 and TRBJ1-6, the CDR3 gives the full variable domain: DSGVTQTPKHLITATGQRVTLRCSPRSGDLSVYWYQQSLDQGLQFLIQYYNGEERAKGNILERFSAQQFPDLHSELNLSSLELGDSALYFCASSVSSGMWNSPLHFGNGTRLTVT.

The chain uses TRBV5-1 and TRBJ2-1; 9 bases fit TRBD2. V was clipped by 1 base and J by 7 bases; unmatched bases: 6. The CDR3 is made up of 15 amino acids. The germline gives CDR1 SGHRS, CDR2 YFSETQ. As DNA, the CDR3 is TGCGCCAGCAGCTTGATGGCTAGCGGGACTAATGAGCAGTTCTTC. Protein product: CASSLMASGTNEQFF.

Ten or more counts support this clone. The chain is built from TRBV21-1 and TRBJ2-7; the D segment call TRBD1 is taken from the table without a DNA check. TRBV21-1 is deemed a pseudogene. The CDR3 contains 14 residues. CDR3 sequence reads: CATQRDRGTYEQYF. The CDR3 nucleotides are TGTGCCACACAACGGGACAGGGGAACCTACGAGCAGTACTTC.

Here the CDR3 DNA reads TGTGCCAGCACTTCGGGACAGGGGATAAAGCCCCAGCATTTT. Amino acid sequence: CASTSGQGIKPQHF. V gene TRBV28 combines with J gene TRBJ1-5; 10 bases are shared with TRBD1. The CDR3 contains 14 residues. Per the germline V gene, CDR1 is MDHEN and CDR2 is SYDVKM. The ends lost 7 bases at V and 8 bases at J; junction bases unmatched: 8.